This T cell receptor beta chain was found in a study of shared clonotypes between healthy human individuals. This clone was counted once. The antigen remains undetermined. Distinct nucleotide sequences in the sample also encode this CDR3. The study ran the assay at deep level. Authors' processing steps: Filtering was not the same, since immunoSEQ gave junction-only sequences without quality scores. Measured with immunoSEQ multiplex PCR; TCRdb has only the in-frame clones, and not every one. That table furnishes V, J and clone size, whereas the DNA furnished D and trimming. The sample consists of 2 million to 2.5 million clones, approximately 94% of them appearing once. The study, taken as a whole, reports: Among donors, sharing of clonotypes was expected to be affected by sequencing depth.

This CDR3 contains 13 residues. The germline V gene has CDR1 MDHEN and CDR2 SYDVKM. V was shortened by 2 bases and J by 7 bases, with 11 bases between the two germline ends. Sequencing was performed on naive CD4+ T cells sorted from blood. Subset reported: CD45RA+ positively selected. The sequence derives from a man between 18 and 35 years old in good health. The chain uses TRBV28 and TRBJ1-2; TRBD1 might be the D (5 bases). This CDR3 reads CASSLQGSSGYTF. The CDR3 DNA follows: TGTGCCAGCAGTTTACAGGGTAGCAGTGGCTACACCTTC.